This T cell receptor beta chain originates from a study of blood T cell repertoires in COVID-19. Study background: The United States, Italy and Spain provided the acute and convalescent COVID-19 samples. Nucleic acid was either cDNA or gDNA, and it came from T cells, B-cell-depleted T cells, or PBMCs.

Per the authors' pipeline: The authors estimated nucleated cell counts from reference gene primer amplification. Generated by immunoSEQ multiplex PCR, the TCRdb table keeps only in-frame clones and is missing some. V and J calls and clone size are copied from that table; D and trimming were computed from the DNA. The sample shows some 64,000 clones, about four fifths of them seen only once. The count of this clone is one. This TCR was recovered from an older woman with acute or convalescent COVID-19. Sequencing was performed on peripheral blood.

The CDR3 sequence: CAWRGSYEQYF. CDR3 nucleotides: TGTGCCTGGAGGGGGAGCTACGAGCAGTACTTC. The chain carries TRBV30 and TRBJ2-7; D possibly corresponds to TRBD2 (5 bases). The CDR3 extends over 11 amino acids. V was trimmed by 3 bases and J by 3 bases, leaving 6 bases between them. Germline CDR1 reads GTSNPN; CDR2 reads SVGIG (reference sequence).